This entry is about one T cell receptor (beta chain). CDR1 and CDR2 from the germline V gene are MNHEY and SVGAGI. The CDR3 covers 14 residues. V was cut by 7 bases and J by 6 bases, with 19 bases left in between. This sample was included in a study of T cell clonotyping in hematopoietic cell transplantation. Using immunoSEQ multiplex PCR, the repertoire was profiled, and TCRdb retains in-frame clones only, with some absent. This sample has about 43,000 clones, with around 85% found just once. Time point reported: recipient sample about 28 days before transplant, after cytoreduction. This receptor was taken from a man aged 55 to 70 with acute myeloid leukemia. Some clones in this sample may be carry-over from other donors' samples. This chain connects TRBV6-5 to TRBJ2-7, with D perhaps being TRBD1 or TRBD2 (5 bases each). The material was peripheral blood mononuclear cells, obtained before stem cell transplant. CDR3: CASTDPGTGFEQYF. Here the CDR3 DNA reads TGTGCCAGCACAGACCCCGGGACGGGCTTCGAGCAGTACTTC.